The 21 T cell receptor beta chains listed next were all sequenced from one sample in a study of identical twins' blood T cells. TCRdb re-called the 5' RACE reads through MiXCR, storing one row per CDR3 protein. Of around 380,000 distinct CDR3 sequences detected, around 30% appear once; the ten largest clones hold around 5.6%. Sequenced sample: PBMCs. The receptors were gathered from a woman aged 18 to 50 in good health.

The rearrangement links TRBV7-9 to TRBJ1-1, with 8 positions matching TRBD1. From germline, CDR1 is SEHNR and CDR2 FQNEAQ (reference sequence). V gave up 5 bases and J gave up 8 bases; unmatched junction bases: 10. The CDR3 is 14 amino acids. The CDR3 DNA sequence: TGTGCCAGCAGCAATTGGACAGGGCGAACCGAAGCTTTCTTT. Translation: CASSNWTGRTEAFF.

A note on this clonotype: It may be a read error: a sequence one base away is much more abundant. This chain links TRBV6-5 with TRBJ1-5; no clear D gene. The CDR3 consists of 13 residues. Trimming took 2 bases from V and 6 from J, leaving 8 bases between them. The germline V gene has CDR1 MNHEY and CDR2 SVGAGI. DNA of the CDR3: TGTGCCAGCAGTTACGTCCGTGGTCAGCCCCAGCATTTT. This sequence encodes CASSYVRGQPQHF.

This clonotype has just a few counts. This chain joins TRBV14 and TRBJ2-1; D perhaps matches TRBD1 (6 bases). The CDR3 is made up of 15 amino acids. Trimming removed 0 bases at V and 6 bases at J, with 12 bases between. Germline V gives CDR1 SGHDN, CDR2 FVKESK. The CDR3 region has the DNA TGTGCCAGCAGCCAAGATCAGGGGTTCAGCAATGAGCAGTTCTTC. It is translated as CASSQDQGFSNEQFF.

The genes are TRBV20-1 and TRBJ2-3; 8 bases agree with TRBD2. Germline lookup yields CDR1 DFQATT and CDR2 SNEGSKA (reference sequence). There are 14 residues in the CDR3. The ends lost 7 bases at V and 2 bases at J; junction bases unmatched: 8. CDR3: CSVPVSGNTDTQYF. CDR3 in DNA: TGCAGTGTCCCGGTTAGCGGGAACACAGATACGCAGTATTTT.

This chain links TRBV18 with TRBJ2-7; possibly TRBD1 for D (6 bases). The V gene's germline CDR1 is KGHSH and CDR2 LQKENI. CDR3 size: 14 residues. Trimming left V 6 bases short and J 5 bases short, with 17 bases between. DNA of the CDR3: TGTGCCAGCTCGAATAGCCAGGGGTACGACGAGCAGTACTTC. Its translation: CASSNSQGYDEQYF.

This clonotype was observed a handful of times. V and J are TRBV5-1 and TRBJ1-2, with D possibly matching TRBD1 (6 bases). V lost 4 bases to trimming and J lost 2 bases, with 12 bases between them. Germline values: CDR1 SGHRS, CDR2 YFSETQ. This CDR3 region has 14 residues. CDR3 region: CASSPFTGNYGYTF. The CDR3 bases are TGCGCCAGCAGCCCCTTTACAGGGAACTATGGCTACACCTTC. Full variable domain (outside the CDR3, taken from reference TRBV5-1 and TRBJ1-2): KAGVTQTPRYLIKTRGQQVTLSCSPISGHRSVSWYQQTPGQGLQFLFEYFSETQRNKGNFPGRFSGRQFSNSRSEMNVSTLELGDSALYLCASSPFTGNYGYTFGSGTRLTVV.

This rearrangement joins TRBV7-9 to TRBJ1-3; D gene uncertain. In germline, CDR1 is SEHNR, CDR2 FQNEAQ (reference sequence). The V end lost 1 base, the J end lost 0 bases, and 13 bases lay between the germline ends. The CDR3 is 17 amino acids. The CDR3 region has the DNA TGTGCCAGCAGCTTAGGCGGGGTCCTATACTCTGGAAACACCATATATTTT. This sequence encodes CASSLGGVLYSGNTIYF.

This clonotype was observed a handful of times. This rearrangement joins TRBV6-5 to TRBJ2-7; tentative D call: TRBD2 (5 bases). Germline V lookup: CDR1 MNHEY, CDR2 SVGAGI. The CDR3 extends over 15 amino acids. Deletions cut 6 bases from V and 6 bases from J, with 21 bases between. For the CDR3, the DNA is TGTGCCAGCAGCACACATCCCGATGGAGGAGGCGAGCAGTACTTC. It codes for CASSTHPDGGGEQYF.

The chain joins TRBV7-9 to TRBJ2-2; 12 nucleotides line up with TRBD2. The trim removed 5 bases at V and 5 bases at J, leaving 6 bases unmatched. There are 16 residues in the CDR3. Germline CDR1 is SEHNR and CDR2 is FQNEAQ (reference sequence). CDR3 in amino acids: CASSTRLAGETGELFF. The CDR3 DNA is TGTGCCAGCAGCACCAGACTAGCGGGAGAAACCGGGGAGCTGTTTTTT.

This clonotype was recorded at least ten times. CDR3 protein: CASRQGSHSPLHF. The DNA for the CDR3 is TGCGCCAGCAGACAGGGTAGCCATTCACCCCTCCACTTT. The genes are TRBV23-1 and TRBJ1-6; tentative D call: TRBD1 (6 bases). TRBV23-1 is an ORF; its function is uncertain. Trimming pared 6 bases from V and 8 bases from J, leaving 11 bases between. The CDR3 is 13 residues long.

This chain uses TRBV4-1 with TRBJ2-2; D not certain. Germline loops: CDR1 MGHRA, CDR2 YSYEKL. The V end was cut by 5 bases, the J end by 2 bases, with 18 bases between. CDR3 length: 17 amino acids. The CDR3 DNA follows: TGCGCCAGCAGCTACGACCCGACCGCAGTTAACACCGGGGAGCTGTTTTTT. It yields the protein CASSYDPTAVNTGELFF.

V is TRBV6-6 and J is TRBJ2-7; D call uncertain. V shed 7 bases and J shed 2 bases, with 6 bases lying between them. The germline CDR1 and CDR2 sequences are MNHNY and SVGAGI (reference sequence). This CDR3 region has 11 residues. The CDR3 bases are TGTGCCAGCATGAATACCTACGAGCAGTACTTC. It translates to CASMNTYEQYF.

This clonotype was seen more than once but under ten times. The chain is built from TRBV29-1 and TRBJ1-2; 7 nucleotides match TRBD1. Germline assignment: CDR1 SQVTM and CDR2 ANQGSEA. CDR3 length: 12 residues. The ends lost 4 bases at V and 3 bases at J; junction bases unmatched: 2. The CDR3 loop reads CSVAGQDYGYTF. Written as DNA, the CDR3 is TGCAGCGTTGCCGGACAGGACTATGGCTACACCTTC.

The V and J genes are TRBV20-1 and TRBJ1-2; D not resolved. CDR3 length: 15 amino acids. Germline values: CDR1 DFQATT, CDR2 SNEGSKA (reference sequence). CDR3 coding DNA: TGCAGCGGCGAGGATAGACATGGGGTTAACTATGGCTACACCTTC. Protein product: CSGEDRHGVNYGYTF.

The genes are TRBV4-3 and TRBJ1-5; D gene ambiguous. The CDR3 contains 13 residues. With 2 bases removed from V and 10 bases from J, the gap between germline ends came to 12 bases. From germline, CDR1 is LGHNA and CDR2 YSLEER. The CDR3 region has the DNA TGCGCCAGCAGCCAAAAAGAGGGTTCTCCCCAGCATTTT. It codes for CASSQKEGSPQHF.

Concerning this clonotype: Its ends do not fully match the called genes, so a read error is possible. The chain recombines TRBV9 with TRBJ2-3; D call uncertain. This CDR3 region has 14 residues. Germline values: CDR1 SGDLS, CDR2 YYNGEE. The CDR3 region is CASNVVGSTDTQYF. The CDR3 DNA reads TGTGCCAGCAACGTAGTTGGTAGCACAGATACGCAGTATTTT.

This sequence joins TRBV29-1 and TRBJ1-2; D unclear. The CDR3 has 12 amino acids. V shed 6 bases and J shed 3 bases, with 11 bases lying between them. The germline V gene has CDR1 SQVTM and CDR2 ANQGSEA. The CDR3 region is CSVIRGDYGYTF. The CDR3 DNA reads as TGCAGCGTCATTCGGGGTGACTATGGCTACACCTTC.

This clonotype has a handful of counts. This sequence joins TRBV20-1 and TRBJ2-7; weak D call: TRBD2 (6 bases). The CDR3 runs to 14 residues. Germline V gene sequence: CDR1 DFQATT, CDR2 SNEGSKA (reference sequence). V dropped 0 bases and J dropped 2 bases, with 11 bases sitting between them. The CDR3 protein is CSARDGAGTYEQYF. As DNA, the CDR3 is TGCAGTGCTAGAGATGGGGCGGGGACCTACGAGCAGTACTTC.

In its sample, this clonotype was seen a few times. The chain recombines TRBV30 with TRBJ2-1; D not certain. V lost 8 bases and J 7 bases, leaving 15 bases between the germline ends. The CDR3 runs to 12 residues. The V gene's germline CDR1 is GTSNPN and CDR2 SVGIG (reference sequence). CDR3 sequence: CAGRPLSNEQFF. The DNA for the CDR3 is TGTGCCGGCCGGCCACTCAGTAATGAGCAGTTCTTC.

This clonotype showed up just a few times. The genes are TRBV20-1 and TRBJ1-1, with D possibly matching TRBD1 (5 bases). Trimming cost V 2 bases and J 10 bases, with 17 bases left between them. CDR1 is DFQATT and CDR2 is SNEGSKA in the germline V gene (reference sequence). The CDR3 loop spans 13 amino acids. The DNA of the CDR3 is TGCAGTGCTAGATCAGACAGCTCCGGGATAGCTTTCTTT. This translates into CSARSDSSGIAFF.

This clonotype was counted at least ten times. The V gene is TRBV12-3 or TRBV12-4, the J gene TRBJ1-1, with D possibly matching TRBD1 (6 bases). Trimming cost V 7 bases and J 4 bases, with 13 bases left between them. This CDR3 is 13 amino acids long. The CDR3: CASTLEGGTEAFF. The CDR3 DNA reads TGTGCCAGCACCTTGGAGGGGGGCACTGAAGCTTTCTTT.